The text below deals with one TCR beta chain. No antigen is known for it. Breast cancer patients provided tissue from their axillary draining lymph nodes. TCRdb itself ran the multiplex PCR reads through MiXCR, one entry per CDR3 protein. This sample has about 180,000 distinct CDR3 sequences, with approximately 33% found just once. Looked up from germline, CDR1 is SEHNR and CDR2 is FQNEAQ (reference sequence). CDR3 length: 15 residues. V lost 5 bases to trimming and J lost 7 bases, with 15 bases between them. This entry is derived from a study of breast tumors, draining lymph nodes, adjacent tissues. Notes on the study in general: Findings are consistent with lymph node origin and intratumoral expansion of most tumor T cells.

The TCR comes from a female donor with breast cancer. Some clones in this sample may be carry-over from other donors' samples. The sample consisted of axillary lymph node tissue. The V gene is TRBV7-9, the J gene TRBJ1-6; D is perhaps TRBD1 (5 bases). CDR3 loop: CASSRGSGTNSPLHF. The DNA for the CDR3 is TGTGCCAGCAGCCGGGGGAGCGGGACCAATTCACCCCTCCACTTT.